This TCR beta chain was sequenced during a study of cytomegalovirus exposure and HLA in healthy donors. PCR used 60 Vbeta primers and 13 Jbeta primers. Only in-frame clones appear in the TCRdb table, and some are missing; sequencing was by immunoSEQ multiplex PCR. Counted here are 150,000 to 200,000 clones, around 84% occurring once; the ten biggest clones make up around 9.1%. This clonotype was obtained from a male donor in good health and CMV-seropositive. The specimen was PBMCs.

CDR3 sequence: CASRSVGGALEKLFF. The CDR3 DNA sequence: TGTGCCAGCAGGTCCGTAGGAGGGGCGCTTGAAAAACTGTTTTTT. This chain uses TRBV7-9 with TRBJ1-4; TRBD1 might be the D (5 bases). Germline V lookup: CDR1 SEHNR, CDR2 FQNEAQ (reference sequence). The CDR3 covers 15 residues. V gave up 6 bases and J gave up 7 bases, with 18 bases separating them.